A selection of T cell receptor beta chains follows, all from one sample in a study of T cell responses to AZD1222 COVID-19 vaccine. Sequencing used immunoSEQ multiplex PCR; TCRdb keeps in-frame clones, though not all of them. Among under 200,000 clones listed, approximately 92% were seen once. This specimen consisted of peripheral blood, obtained 28 days after the second dose of the MenACWY control vaccine. The receptors derive from an adult who received the MenACWY meningococcal vaccine as a control. CDR3s include the opening cysteine and the closing phenylalanine or tryptophan. The D gene is left open where the match is weak. Expanded clones are given a class, and other clones once, few, many or no size at all.

>TRBV10-3|-|-|TRBJ1-5
TGTGCCATCAGTGAGAAGGCAGGGATGTACAATCAGCCCCAGCATTTT
CAISEKAGMYNQPQHF
>TRBV7-2|-|-|TRBJ1-1
TGTGCCAGCAGCCCCTATACTGAAGCTTTCTTT
CASSPYTEAFF
>TRBV20-1|-|-|TRBJ2-7
TGCAGTGCTAGTATGCAGGAGCAGTACTTC
CSASMQEQYF
>TRBV29-1|-|TRBD2|TRBJ2-7
TGCAGCGCCGGGGGGGACTACTCCTACGAGCAGTACTTC
CSAGGDYSYEQYF
>TRBV5-6|-|-|TRBJ2-3
TGTGCCAGCAGCCTCGTGGACAGAAGCACAGATACGCAGTATTTT
CASSLVDRSTDTQYF
>TRBV7-9|-|-|TRBJ2-5
TGTGCCAGCAGCCGGGGGACGGCGGAAGGAGAGACCCAGTACTTC
CASSRGTAEGETQYF
>TRBV5-1|-|TRBD2|TRBJ2-3
TGCGCCAGCCGCCGACTAGCGTCGACCGCAGATACGCAGTATTTT
CASRRLASTADTQYF
>TRBV7-9|-|TRBD1|TRBJ1-2
TGTGCCAGCAGCTCATTCCGGACAGGGACTAACTATGGCTACACCTTC
CASSSFRTGTNYGYTF
>TRBV9|-|-|TRBJ1-1
TGTGCCAGCAGCAGACAGGCGGCGGCGAACACTGAAGCTTTCTTT
CASSRQAAANTEAFF
>TRBV5-1|-|TRBD1|TRBJ1-1
TGCGCCAGCAGCGACAGGGGGGATACTGAAGCTTTCTTT
CASSDRGDTEAFF
>TRBV27|-|TRBD1|TRBJ1-1
TGTGCCAGCAGTTTCCGACAGGGGAACACTGAAGCTTTCTTT
CASSFRQGNTEAFF
>TRBV27|-|-|TRBJ2-2
TGTGCCACCGCAGAACCCTGGAGGACCGGGGAGCTGTTTTTT
CATAEPWRTGELFF
>TRBV7-9|-|-|TRBJ1-2
TGTGCCAGCAGCCCGGAACTGGTCCCCTTGACCTTC
CASSPELVPLTF
>TRBV19|-|TRBD2|TRBJ2-1
TGTGCCAGTAGTATCAGGACTAGCGGGAGTACGGGCAATGAGCAGTTCTTC
CASSIRTSGSTGNEQFF
>TRBV20-1|-|TRBD1|TRBJ1-3
TGCAGTGCTAGTTCCGACAGGGGTGGTGGAAACACCATATATTTT
CSASSDRGGGNTIYF
>TRBV18|once|TRBD2|TRBJ2-1
TGTGCCAGCTCCCCCTCGAGCGGGGCCCATGAGCAGTTCTTC
CASSPSSGAHEQFF
>TRBV9|-|TRBD1|TRBJ1-2
TGTGCCAGCAGCAGCACAGGGGCCTATGGCTACACCTTC
CASSSTGAYGYTF
>TRBV27|once|TRBD2|TRBJ2-7
TGTGCCAGCCAAGGGACTAGCGGGAGTAAGCAGTACTTC
CASQGTSGSKQYF
>TRBV7-9|-|-|TRBJ2-7
TGTGCCAGCAGCTCTATGGGACGCGTTCGGGAGCAGTACTTC
CASSSMGRVREQYF
>TRBV7-9|-|TRBD1|TRBJ2-6
TGTGCCAGCAGTCGACAGGGCTCTGGGGCCAACGTCCTGACTTTC
CASSRQGSGANVLTF